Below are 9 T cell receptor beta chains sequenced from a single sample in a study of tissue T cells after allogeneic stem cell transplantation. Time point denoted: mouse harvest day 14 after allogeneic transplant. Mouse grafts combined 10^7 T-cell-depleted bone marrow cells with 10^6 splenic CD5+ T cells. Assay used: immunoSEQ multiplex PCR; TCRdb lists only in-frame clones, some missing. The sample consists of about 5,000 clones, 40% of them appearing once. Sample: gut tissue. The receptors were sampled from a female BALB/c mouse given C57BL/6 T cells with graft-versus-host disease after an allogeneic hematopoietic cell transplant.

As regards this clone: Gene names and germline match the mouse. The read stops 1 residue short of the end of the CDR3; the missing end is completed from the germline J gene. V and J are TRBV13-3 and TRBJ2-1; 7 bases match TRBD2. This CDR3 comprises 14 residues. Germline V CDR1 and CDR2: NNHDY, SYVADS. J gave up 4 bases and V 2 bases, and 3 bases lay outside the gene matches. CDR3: CASSDWGRYAEQFF. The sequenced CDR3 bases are TGTGCCAGCAGTGACTGGGGGAGGTATGCTGAGCAGTTC.

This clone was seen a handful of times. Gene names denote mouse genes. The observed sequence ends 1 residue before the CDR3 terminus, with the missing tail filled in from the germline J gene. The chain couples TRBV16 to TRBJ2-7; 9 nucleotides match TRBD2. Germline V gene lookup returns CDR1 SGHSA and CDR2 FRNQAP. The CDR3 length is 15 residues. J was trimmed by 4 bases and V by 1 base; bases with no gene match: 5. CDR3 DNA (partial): TGTGCAAGCAGCTTAGCGGCTGGGGGGGGTTATGAACAGTAC. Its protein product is CASSLAAGGGYEQY. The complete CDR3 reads CASSLAAGGGYEQYF.

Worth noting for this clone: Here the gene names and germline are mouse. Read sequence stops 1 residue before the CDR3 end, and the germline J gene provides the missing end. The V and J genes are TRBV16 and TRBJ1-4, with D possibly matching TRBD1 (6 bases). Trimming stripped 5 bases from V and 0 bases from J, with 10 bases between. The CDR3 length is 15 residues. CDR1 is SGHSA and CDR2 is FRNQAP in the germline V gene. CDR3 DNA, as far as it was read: TGTGCAAGCAGCCCCGGGACAATTTCCAACGAAAGATTATTT. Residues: CASSPGTISNERLF. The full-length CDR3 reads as CASSPGTISNERLFF.

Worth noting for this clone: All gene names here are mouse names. CDR3 DNA, as far as it was read: TGTGCCAGCAGGGGGGCTAACTATGCTGAGCAGTTC. Encoded protein: CASRGANYAEQF. The whole CDR3 sequence reads CASRGANYAEQFF. The chain recombines TRBV15 with TRBJ2-1; D may match TRBD1 or TRBD2 (6 bases each). The missing CDR3 end, 1 residue past where the read stops, is filled in from the germline J gene. V was pared by 6 bases and J by 0 bases, with 6 bases between. The CDR3 extends over 13 amino acids. Germline V gives CDR1 SGHND, CDR2 FRSKSL.

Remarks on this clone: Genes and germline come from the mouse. The CDR3 is CASSLDRNSDYTF. The sequenced part of the CDR3 DNA is TGTGCCAGCAGCTTGGACAGAAACTCCGACTACACC. The chain employs TRBV3 and TRBJ1-2; weak D call: TRBD1 (6 bases). The read falls 1 residue short of the CDR3 end, and the missing part is taken from the germline J gene. Germline V CDR1 and CDR2: SNHLY, FYNGKV (reference sequence). V lost 3 bases and J lost 1, with 6 bases in between. The CDR3 is 13 residues long.

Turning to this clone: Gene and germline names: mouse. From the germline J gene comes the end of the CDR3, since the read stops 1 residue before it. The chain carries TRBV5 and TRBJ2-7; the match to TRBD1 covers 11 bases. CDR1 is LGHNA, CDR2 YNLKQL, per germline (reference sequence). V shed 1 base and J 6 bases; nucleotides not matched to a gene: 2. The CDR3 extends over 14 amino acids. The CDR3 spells CASSQGTGGFEQYF. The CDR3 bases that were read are TGTGCCAGCAGCCAAGGGACAGGGGGCTTTGAACAGTAC.

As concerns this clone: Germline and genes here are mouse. The sequenced CDR3 bases are TGTGCCAGCAGCGGGGACTGGGGGGACTCCTATGAACAGTAC. This codes for CASSGDWGDSYEQY. The full CDR3 protein reads CASSGDWGDSYEQYF. The chain recombines TRBV13-3 with TRBJ2-7, with TRBD2 identical over 12 bases. The read falls 1 residue short of the CDR3 end, and the missing part is taken from the germline J gene. Per the germline V gene, CDR1 is NNHDY and CDR2 is SYVADS. The CDR3 has 15 residues. V was pared by 5 bases and J by 0 bases, with 3 bases of the junction left unmatched.

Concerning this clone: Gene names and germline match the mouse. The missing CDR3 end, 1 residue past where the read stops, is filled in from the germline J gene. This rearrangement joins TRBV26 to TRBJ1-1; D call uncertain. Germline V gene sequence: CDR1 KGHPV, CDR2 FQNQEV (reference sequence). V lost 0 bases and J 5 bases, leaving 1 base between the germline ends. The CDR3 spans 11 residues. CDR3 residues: CASSLSTEVFF. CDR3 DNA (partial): TGTGCCAGCAGTCTGTCGACAGAAGTCTTC.

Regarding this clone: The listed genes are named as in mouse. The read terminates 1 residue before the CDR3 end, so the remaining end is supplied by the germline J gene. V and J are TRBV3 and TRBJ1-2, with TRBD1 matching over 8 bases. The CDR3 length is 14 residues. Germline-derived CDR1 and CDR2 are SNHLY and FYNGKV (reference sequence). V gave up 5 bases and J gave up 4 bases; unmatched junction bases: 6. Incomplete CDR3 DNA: TGTGCCAGCAGCGCGACAGGGGAGGGCTCCGACTACACC. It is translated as CASSATGEGSDYT. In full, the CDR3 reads CASSATGEGSDYTF.